Detailed here is one T cell receptor beta chain. Some clones are missing from TCRdb's copy, which holds only in-frame ones; the method was immunoSEQ multiplex PCR. This sample has about 88,000 clones, with 92% found just once. V trimming: 5 bases; J trimming: 4 bases; junction bases outside the gene matches: 3. This CDR3 has 14 residues. The germline CDR1 and CDR2 sequences are MDHEN and SYDVKM. This sample is part of a study of T cell changes during pregnancy in multiple sclerosis. This material consisted of peripheral blood, taken in the first trimester of pregnancy. This TCR was sampled from a female donor with multiple sclerosis, enrolled in a pregnancy study. The chain uses TRBV28 and TRBJ1-2, with 11 nucleotides matching TRBD1. The CDR3 loop is CASSRTGGVYGYTF. CDR3 coding DNA: TGTGCCAGCAGTCGGACAGGGGGCGTCTATGGCTACACCTTC.